What follows are 9 T cell receptor beta chains derived from one specimen sequenced in a study of identical twins. Each CDR3 protein gets one entry after TCRdb re-called the 5' RACE reads with MiXCR. The repertoire holds fewer than 250,000 distinct CDR3 sequences, with 7.5% as singletons. The sample also formed part of further work on yellow fever vaccine responses in identical twins.

Sequencing was performed on CD8+ T cells sorted from blood. Receptors originate from a young woman in good health.

This clonotype was seen many times. J is TRBJ1-3 and V is TRBV12-3 or TRBV12-4, with TRBD1 as a possible D gene (5 bases). Trimming took off 7 bases at V and 0 bases at J, with 13 bases between the two ends. The CDR3 contains 15 residues. Written as DNA, the CDR3 is TGTGCCAGCACCCCGGGGCGGGTCTCTGGAAACACCATATATTTT. The encoded protein is CASTPGRVSGNTIYF.

The chain uses TRBV6-2 or TRBV6-3 and TRBJ2-2, with 7 bases identical to TRBD2. Germline values: CDR1 MNHEY, CDR2 SVGEGT. CDR3 length equals 17 residues. J lost 3 bases, V lost 0 bases, and 7 bases had no gene match. The CDR3 protein is CASSYSTSGDHTGELFF. The DNA of the CDR3 is TGTGCCAGCAGTTACTCCACCAGCGGGGACCACACCGGGGAGCTGTTTTTT.

This clonotype has ten or more counts. This chain joins TRBV28 and TRBJ2-5, with TRBD2 matching over 7 bases. Trimming removed 8 bases from V and 5 bases from J; junction bases left unmatched: 8. The CDR3 sequence is 13 residues long. Per the germline V gene, CDR1 is MDHEN and CDR2 is SYDVKM. The CDR3: CASLGGEGETQYF. The CDR3 DNA is TGTGCCAGCTTGGGCGGGGAGGGTGAGACCCAGTACTTC.

This clonotype was observed many times. The chain carries TRBV2 and TRBJ1-1; D ambiguous. V was shortened by 8 bases and J by 2 bases, with 3 bases between the two germline ends. The CDR3 runs to 10 residues. Germline loops: CDR1 SNHLY, CDR2 FYNNEI. The CDR3 sequence: CASGNTEAFF. CDR3 nucleotides: TGTGCCAGCGGTAACACTGAAGCTTTCTTT. Full variable domain (rest looked up from reference TRBV2 and TRBJ1-1): EPEVTQTPSHQVTQMGQEVILRCVPISNHLYFYWYRQILGQKVEFLVSFYNNEISEKSEIFDDQFSVERPDGSNFTLKIRSTKLEDSAMYFCASGNTEAFFGQGTRLTVV.

The genes are TRBV5-1 and TRBJ2-5; 13 bases match TRBD2. Trimming at V came to 0 bases and at J to 2 bases, leaving 7 bases not matched to a gene. Germline loops: CDR1 SGHRS, CDR2 YFSETQ. This CDR3 comprises 18 residues. The chain's CDR3 is CASSLDTSGRAYQETQYF. The CDR3 region has the DNA TGCGCCAGCAGCTTGGACACTAGCGGGAGGGCTTATCAAGAGACCCAGTACTTC.

This clonotype was seen ten or more times. The V call is TRBV7-8, the J call TRBJ2-2; D possibly corresponds to TRBD2 (6 bases). The CDR3 covers 17 residues. Germline CDR1 is SGHVS and CDR2 is FQNEAQ. V was trimmed by 2 bases and J by 0 bases, leaving 13 bases between them. The CDR3 protein is CASSLLATYANTGELFF. The CDR3 nucleotides are TGTGCCAGCAGCTTACTAGCGACATACGCGAACACCGGGGAGCTGTTTTTT.

This clonotype was seen a few times. The rearrangement links TRBV5-6 to TRBJ1-1, with 7 positions matching TRBD1. The germline CDR1 and CDR2 sequences are SGHDT and YYEEEE. V lost 2 bases and J lost 4; bases outside the gene matches: 11. The CDR3 sequence is 16 residues long. The CDR3 loop is CASSFTPRGLGTEAFF. CDR3 DNA sequence: TGTGCCAGCAGCTTTACCCCAAGGGGGCTAGGCACTGAAGCTTTCTTT. The variable domain in full, with the rest retrieved from reference TRBV5-6 and TRBJ1-1, is DAGVTQSPTHLIKTRGQQVTLRCSPKSGHDTVSWYQQALGQGPQFIFQYYEEEERQRGNFPDRFSGHQFPNYSSELNVNALLLGDSALYLCASSFTPRGLGTEAFFGQGTRLTVV.

Many counts were recorded for this clonotype. The rearrangement uses TRBV20-1 and TRBJ2-3, with TRBD2 matching 7 bases. V was pared by 5 bases and J by 4 bases, with 9 bases of the junction left unmatched. Per the germline V gene, CDR1 is DFQATT and CDR2 is SNEGSKA (reference sequence). The CDR3 consists of 14 residues. The CDR3 sequence is CSAWRGSGADTQYF. The CDR3 region has the DNA TGCAGTGCTTGGCGCGGGAGTGGAGCAGATACGCAGTATTTT.

This clonotype was seen ten or more times. The chain carries TRBV5-1 and TRBJ2-7, with D tentatively TRBD1 (6 bases). CDR1 and CDR2 from the germline V gene are SGHRS and YFSETQ. V was shortened by 4 bases and J by 2 bases, with 13 bases between the two germline ends. This CDR3 is built from 14 residues. DNA of the CDR3: TGCGCCAGCAGCCCAGACAGGTTCCCCTACGAGCAGTACGTC. Translation: CASSPDRFPYEQYV.